Shown below are 18 T cell receptor beta chains from a single sample sequenced in a study of blood T cell repertoires in COVID-19. TCRdb's table, derived via immunoSEQ multiplex PCR, lists solely in-frame clones and lacks some. The data show roughly 250,000 clones, approximately 84% seen once. The sequenced material came from peripheral blood. All receptors derive from a human donor in a cohort sampled during active COVID-19.

V is TRBV4-2 and J is TRBJ2-7, with unresolved D. The CDR3 has 14 residues. V was clipped by 6 bases and J by 2 bases, with 14 bases between them. From germline, CDR1 is LGHNA and CDR2 YNFKEQ. This CDR3 reads CASSIGTAAYEQYF. The CDR3 nucleotides are TGTGCCAGCAGTATAGGTACAGCTGCCTACGAGCAGTACTTC.

The chain combines TRBV5-1 with TRBJ1-2; 8 bases match TRBD1. J gave up 7 bases and V 4 bases, and 15 bases lay outside the gene matches. The CDR3 contains 16 residues. From germline, CDR1 is SGHRS and CDR2 YFSETQ. CDR3 in amino acids: CASSPGQGWVQSGYTF. The CDR3 nucleotides read TGCGCCAGCAGCCCCGGACAGGGATGGGTTCAGTCTGGCTACACCTTC.

The V call is TRBV7-9, the J call TRBJ2-1; 7 bases are a match to TRBD2. CDR3 length: 18 residues. J was trimmed by 4 bases and V by 2 bases; bases with no gene match: 14. CDR1 SEHNR and CDR2 FQNEAQ come from the germline V gene (reference sequence). The DNA for the CDR3 is TGTGCCAGCAGCTTAAAAGTTAGGCTAGCGGAACTATACAATGAGCAGTTCTTC. Its protein product is CASSLKVRLAELYNEQFF.

V gene TRBV7-9 combines with J gene TRBJ1-2, with 8 bases lining up with TRBD1. The germline gives CDR1 SEHNR, CDR2 FQNEAQ (reference sequence). V lost 5 bases and J lost 2; bases outside the gene matches: 4. This CDR3 contains 14 residues. The CDR3 protein is CASSTDRVNYGYTF. The CDR3 DNA is TGTGCCAGCAGCACGGACAGGGTAAACTATGGCTACACCTTC.

This chain uses TRBV6-1 with TRBJ2-1, with 11 bases aligning to TRBD2. Germline CDR1 is MNHNS and CDR2 is SASEGT. Trimming cost V 2 bases and J 14 bases; bases outside gene matches: 5. The CDR3 spans 13 residues. The DNA for the CDR3 is TGTGCCAGCAGTGAATTTAGCGGGGGGGAGGAGTTCTTC. Translated, it gives CASSEFSGGEEFF.

The CDR3 here is CASSQGLGYNQPQHF. The DNA of the CDR3 is TGTGCCAGTAGTCAGGGGTTGGGCTACAATCAGCCCCAGCATTTT. The rearrangement uses TRBV19 and TRBJ1-5; D might be TRBD1 (6 bases). The V and J ends lost 5 bases and 3 bases respectively, with 14 bases between them. The CDR3 has 15 amino acids. The germline CDR1 and CDR2 sequences are LNHDA and SQIVND (reference sequence).

This chain uses TRBV28 with TRBJ1-4, with TRBD1 identical over 11 bases. Looked up from germline, CDR1 is MDHEN and CDR2 is SYDVKM. V shed 4 bases and J 8 bases; nucleotides not matched to a gene: 9. This CDR3 is 16 amino acids long. The CDR3 here is CASSSNGQGAVEKLFF. The CDR3 DNA reads TGTGCCAGCAGTTCAAATGGACAGGGGGCTGTCGAAAAACTGTTTTTT.

This chain joins TRBV6-4 and TRBJ2-3, with a tentative D call TRBD2 (6 bases). Germline CDR1 is MRHNA and CDR2 is SNTAGT. V dropped 2 bases and J dropped 8 bases, with 8 bases sitting between them. CDR3 size: 12 residues. CDR3 DNA sequence: TGTGCCAGCAGTGACAGGGGAGGTACGCAGTATTTT. Translated, it gives CASSDRGGTQYF.

The J gene is TRBJ2-1, the V gene TRBV7-3; 8 nucleotides line up with TRBD2. CDR1 is SGHTA and CDR2 is FQGTGA in the germline V gene. Germline trimming cut 8 bases from V and 8 bases from J; bases unmatched to any gene: 8. CDR3 length: 13 residues. In DNA form, the CDR3 reads TGTGCCAGCCGTCGGGGAGCGGGAGATGAGCAGTTCTTC. Translating it yields CASRRGAGDEQFF.

The gene calls are TRBV28 and TRBJ2-4; D ambiguous. The V gene lost 3 bases and the J gene lost 7 bases, with 4 bases spanning the gap. The CDR3 extends over 11 amino acids. Per the germline V gene, CDR1 is MDHEN and CDR2 is SYDVKM. The CDR3 loop is CASSFLNIQYF. The DNA for the CDR3 is TGTGCCAGCAGTTTCTTGAACATTCAGTACTTC.

The rearrangement links TRBV18 to TRBJ1-5, with TRBD1 identical over 9 bases. In germline, CDR1 is KGHSH, CDR2 LQKENI. This CDR3 contains 15 residues. The V segment lost 1 base and the J segment 6 bases; nucleotides outside the gene matches: 4. The CDR3 DNA is TGTGCCAGCTCACCACGAGGGACAGGGAGTCAGCCCCAGCATTTT. Translation: CASSPRGTGSQPQHF.

This rearrangement joins TRBV12-3 or TRBV12-4 to TRBJ1-2; 8 bases line up with TRBD1. This CDR3 region has 13 residues. V was pared by 6 bases and J by 2 bases, with 2 bases of the junction left unmatched. CDR3 sequence: CASSRDRNYGYTF. Here the CDR3 DNA reads TGTGCCAGCAGCCGGGACAGGAACTATGGCTACACCTTC.

As DNA, the CDR3 is TGCAGCGTTGAAGGCCCCCCTCGCGGAGATACGCAGTATTTT. It translates to CSVEGPPRGDTQYF. The J gene is TRBJ2-3, the V gene TRBV29-1; D uncertain. The CDR3 spans 14 residues. Germline CDR1 is SQVTM and CDR2 is ANQGSEA. V shed 1 base and J shed 5 bases, with 13 bases lying between them.

J is TRBJ2-5 and V is TRBV5-1; a weak D match, TRBD1 (6 bases). The CDR3 is 13 amino acids. The V end was cut by 6 bases, the J end by 0 bases, with 9 bases between. Germline V gene lookup returns CDR1 SGHRS and CDR2 YFSETQ. The CDR3 sequence is CASTGQYQETQYF. The CDR3 DNA sequence: TGCGCCAGCACTGGACAGTACCAAGAGACCCAGTACTTC.

The chain has TRBV20-1 and TRBJ2-5; TRBD1 matches at 7 bases. From germline, CDR1 is DFQATT and CDR2 SNEGSKA (reference sequence). V trimming: 3 bases; J trimming: 1 base; junction bases outside the gene matches: 2. CDR3 size: 13 residues. Here the CDR3 DNA reads TGCAGTGCTAGTCGGGACAGCCAAGAGACCCAGTACTTC. Encoded protein: CSASRDSQETQYF.

This clone appeared a few times. The chain recombines TRBV6-4 with TRBJ2-5; possibly TRBD1 for D (5 bases). This CDR3 region has 18 residues. V lost 3 bases and J lost 1, with 21 bases in between. Germline V gives CDR1 MRHNA, CDR2 SNTAGT. The CDR3 nucleotides are TGTGCCAGCAGTGAACCACCCGACAGTGACTGGCCCCAAGAGACCCAGTACTTC. Its translation: CASSEPPDSDWPQETQYF.

The rearrangement joins TRBV7-9 to TRBJ1-2; TRBD1 aligns across 8 bases. V was pared by 3 bases and J by 4 bases, with 4 bases of the junction left unmatched. The germline CDR1 and CDR2 sequences are SEHNR and FQNEAQ (reference sequence). CDR3 length equals 14 residues. CDR3 DNA sequence: TGTGCCAGCAGCTTCGGGGGACAGGTCTATGGCTACACCTTC. This codes for CASSFGGQVYGYTF.

The chain employs TRBV24-1 and TRBJ1-2, with TRBD1 identical over 9 bases. Germline lookup yields CDR1 KGHDR and CDR2 SFDVKD. The junction had 6 bases not matched to a gene; V was cut back by 3 bases and J by 5 bases. There are 15 residues in the CDR3. The CDR3 reads CATSDGQGLRYGYTF. The DNA of the CDR3 is TGTGCCACCAGTGATGGACAGGGGCTGAGGTATGGCTACACCTTC.